This TCR beta chain was identified in a study of blood T cell repertoires in COVID-19. Study as a whole: Samples representing acute and convalescent COVID-19 were sourced from the United States, Italy and Spain. PBMCs, B-cell-depleted T cells, or T cells were the source of the cDNA or gDNA that made up the material.

The sample holds one count of this clone. Per germline, CDR1 SEHNR and CDR2 FQNEAQ (reference sequence). The length of the CDR3 is 15 residues. Deletions cut 5 bases from V and 5 bases from J, with 18 bases between. How the authors handled the data: Quantification of nucleated cells was approximated via reference gene primer amplification. Sequencing used immunoSEQ multiplex PCR; TCRdb keeps in-frame clones, though not all of them. That table supplies the V and J calls and clone size; D and trimming were determined from the DNA. The table records about 350,000 clones, roughly 87% of them present only once. Patients from Seattle were sampled longitudinally, starting during active infection.

The V call is TRBV7-9, the J call TRBJ2-5; perhaps TRBD2 as D (6 bases). Sequenced input: peripheral blood. The clonotype was recovered from a woman aged 55-70 years with COVID-19, enrolled during active disease. The CDR3 loop reads CASSPERGTGETQYF. The DNA of the CDR3 is TGTGCCAGCAGCCCCGAGCGCGGGACGGGGGAGACCCAGTACTTC.